Sequencing of this T cell receptor beta chain was carried out in a study of T cells in Graves' hyperthyroidism and ophthalmopathy (dated by TCRdb to between 2018 and 2021). Study-level background: A discovery cohort of roughly 96 patients, approximately 44 with Graves' ophthalmopathy and approximately 60 with stable Graves' hyperthyroidism, was used to find distinguishing TCR V-J signatures. Whether ophthalmopathy could be predicted prospectively was tested in an independent validation cohort made up of roughly 19 hyperthyroidism patients plus 17 patients who later progressed to ophthalmopathy. The approximately 97 discovery patients were randomly divided into training and test sets at a 7:3 ratio. In roughly six Graves' hyperthyroidism patients, the study also compared T-cell repertoires from thyroid tissue with T-cell repertoires from blood. Following sampling, methimazole starting at 30 mg daily was given to hyperthyroidism patients, and high-dose intravenous methylprednisolone was given to ophthalmopathy patients. TCR Vbeta CDR3 sequencing of some 140 peripheral blood samples (roughly 43 ophthalmopathy, 75 or so hyperthyroidism and about 17 progressor patients) is reported in the paper.

Patients with uncontrolled infections, other autoimmune diseases, pregnancy or lactation were excluded. Clinical symptoms, serum thyroxine and TRAb, thyroid ultrasound, and orbital computed tomography formed the basis for the diagnoses. Trizol reagent was used to extract total RNA, and RNA quality was then checked on an Agilent 2100 Bioanalyzer. The full study reports these points: A 13 V-J signature model separated ophthalmopathy from stable hyperthyroidism, with approximately 87% sensitivity and about 81% specificity in cross-validation and 80%/75% in testing. Sample size was not statistically predetermined, and investigators were not blinded to group allocation. Most expanded thyroid clonotypes (frequency above 0.001) were also detected in blood, suggesting blood repertoires may reflect thyroid immune responses. During validation, the model predicted progression to ophthalmopathy a median of approximately 6 months ahead of onset, with around 65% sensitivity and less than 85% specificity.

In this sample, this clonotype turned up many times. No antigen is known for it. Per-nucleotide qualities are absent, and no much larger clonotype sits a single base away. Per the germline V gene, SGDLS is the CDR1 and YYNGEE is the CDR2. Trimming takes 5 bases from V and 2 bases from J, and the germline ends sit 10 bases apart. The cysteine opens and the phenylalanine closes a CDR3 of 13 amino acids. Only the CDR3 DNA is retained, 39 bases long and in frame from the first base. TCR beta CDR3 regions were amplified from RNA transcripts. For the first round of RT-PCR on the TCR CDR3, the HTBI primer set was used together with the Qiagen OneStep RT-PCR kit. The libraries were constructed in a second round of multiplex PCR and then size-selected and purified. The libraries were sequenced on an Illumina HiSeq2000 using paired-end 100 bp reads. The study's processing was this. SOAPnuke was used to process the raw data, removing reads that contained adapters or uncalled bases, had a mean Phred below 15, or lacked an exact match to the constant primer or identifier. COPE v1.2.5 was used to merge the high-quality paired reads, and each unique nucleotide sequence was defined as a clonotype. MiTCR v1.1 was used to align the clonotypes against IMGT TRBV, TRBD and TRBJ reference segments. The analysis was restricted to V-J combinations with a frequency above 0.0001, which together covered around 99% of the repertoires. A TCS score was defined as the ratio of F50 (clonal expansion) to E x V (chaos), with BLOSUM62-based TCRdist applied between CDR3 peptides within each V-J. Welch's t-statistics and random forest reduced fewer than 550 V-J features to around 14, which were used in a naive Bayes classifier (R e1071). Thyroid-blood repertoire similarity was quantified with the Morisita-Horn index. TCRdb reworked the public reads: Q25 trimming with fastp, MiXCR clone assembly, productive beta chains retained. Here each entry gathers all rows of one CDR3 protein and keeps the most common genes and DNA. These V and J calls derive from TCRdb rather than the authors' analysis. The sample data list about 660,000 distinct CDR3 sequences, and just under 45% of these were observed just once. The leading ten clones occupy roughly 6.5% of the sample.

The clonotype originates from an adult man with Graves' disease, either hyperthyroidism or ophthalmopathy (not recorded which). The rearrangement joined TRBV9 to TRBJ1-2; no confident D gene assignment can be made. The specimen sequenced was peripheral blood or thyroid tissue (not recorded which). The DNA sequence is as follows: TGTGCCAGCAGTGCTCTGACGAACTATGGCTACACCTTC. It is translated as CASSALTNYGYTF. Where the CDR3 stops, the reference TRBV9 and TRBJ1-2 genes take over; the full variable domain is DSGVTQTPKHLITATGQRVTLRCSPRSGDLSVYWYQQSLDQGLQFLIQYYNGEERAKGNILERFSAQQFPDLHSELNLSSLELGDSALYFCASSALTNYGYTFGSGTRLTVV.